A single sample is the source of the 28 T cell receptor beta chains below, sequenced in a study of blood T cell repertoires in COVID-19. TCRdb's copy holds only in-frame clones and misses some; the assay was immunoSEQ multiplex PCR. This table holds approximately 86,000 clones, 80% found once. Sequenced sample: peripheral blood. These receptors were taken from a woman aged 65 to 85 with acute or convalescent COVID-19.

This sequence joins TRBV2 and TRBJ1-4; 8 positions agree with TRBD1. V lost 3 bases to trimming and J lost 6 bases; unmatched junction nucleotides: 3. CDR1 and CDR2 (germline): SNHLY, FYNNEI. CDR3 length: 14 residues. The DNA for the CDR3 is TGTGCCAGCAGTGAGGACAGGGCCCATGAAAAACTGTTTTTT. As protein: CASSEDRAHEKLFF.

Many counts were recorded for this clone. V is TRBV2 and J is TRBJ1-1; 11 bases fit TRBD1. Germline V lookup: CDR1 SNHLY, CDR2 FYNNEI. This CDR3 comprises 14 residues. V was clipped by 5 bases and J by 6 bases; unmatched bases: 5. The CDR3 bases are TGTGCCAGCAGTAAGGGACAGGGGGACCCTGAAGCTTTCTTT. This sequence encodes CASSKGQGDPEAFF. Full variable domain (missing parts from reference TRBV2 and TRBJ1-1): EPEVTQTPSHQVTQMGQEVILRCVPISNHLYFYWYRQILGQKVEFLVSFYNNEISEKSEIFDDQFSVERPDGSNFTLKIRSTKLEDSAMYFCASSKGQGDPEAFFGQGTRLTVV.

This rearrangement joins TRBV30 to TRBJ1-2; D is unclear. The CDR3 length is 22 residues. With 3 bases removed from V and 2 bases from J, the gap between germline ends came to 37 bases. In germline, CDR1 is GTSNPN, CDR2 SVGIG (reference sequence). The CDR3 protein is CAWSPRRWAGSPPAAQNYGYTF. The CDR3 nucleotides read TGTGCCTGGAGCCCAAGGAGGTGGGCAGGTTCACCACCCGCCGCCCAAAACTATGGCTACACCTTC. The full variable domain, with the rest looked up from reference TRBV30 and TRBJ1-2, is SQTIHQWPATLVQPVGSPLSLECTVEGTSNPNLYWYRQAAGRGLQLLFYSVGIGQISSEVPQNLSASRPQDRQFILSSKKLLLSDSGFYLCAWSPRRWAGSPPAAQNYGYTFGSGTRLTVV.

The gene calls are TRBV6-2 or TRBV6-3 and TRBJ2-7; 8 bases agree with TRBD2. V shed 0 bases and J 1 base; nucleotides not matched to a gene: 5. CDR3 length: 16 amino acids. CDR1 and CDR2 (germline): MNHEY, SVGEGT. In nucleotides, the CDR3 is TGTGCCAGCAGTTACTCGAACGGGGGGGATTCCTACGAGCAGTACTTC. This encodes CASSYSNGGDSYEQYF.

This rearrangement joins TRBV10-3 to TRBJ2-5; the D gene is possibly TRBD2 (5 bases). Deletions cut 10 bases from V and 2 bases from J, with 11 bases between. Looked up from germline, CDR1 is ENHRY and CDR2 is SYGVKD. This CDR3 is 12 amino acids long. The CDR3 DNA sequence: TGTGCCACCCGAGGACTGCAAGAGACCCAGTACTTC. Translation: CATRGLQETQYF.

This rearrangement joins TRBV9 to TRBJ2-1; 10 bases fit TRBD2. Germline CDR1 is SGDLS and CDR2 is YYNGEE. This CDR3 has 15 residues. V lost 3 bases and J lost 5; bases outside the gene matches: 5. CDR3 sequence: CASSAGLAGDNEQFF. The DNA of the CDR3 is TGTGCCAGCAGCGCCGGCCTAGCGGGGGACAATGAGCAGTTCTTC.

A few counts support this clone. The chain joins TRBV6-1 to TRBJ1-6; a possible D gene is TRBD1 (6 bases). Trimming took 4 bases from V and 1 from J, leaving 11 bases between them. CDR1 MNHNS and CDR2 SASEGT come from the germline V gene. This CDR3 comprises 16 residues. CDR3 in amino acids: CASSGIGGSYNSPLHF. The CDR3 DNA sequence: TGTGCCAGCAGTGGAATAGGGGGTTCCTATAATTCACCCCTCCACTTT.

The chain links TRBV5-1 to TRBJ2-3; TRBD2 is a possible D gene (5 bases). The CDR3 is 14 amino acids. Per germline, CDR1 SGHRS and CDR2 YFSETQ. V gave up 0 bases and J gave up 1 base, with 6 bases separating them. Here the CDR3 reads CASSLAAGTDTQYF. The CDR3 DNA follows: TGCGCCAGCAGCTTGGCAGCGGGCACAGATACGCAGTATTTT.

This clone has only a few counts. In nucleotides, the CDR3 is TGTGCCAGTAGTATGGGCAGGGGCTACGAGCAGTACTTC. It translates to CASSMGRGYEQYF. V usage is TRBV19 and J usage is TRBJ2-7; tentative D call: TRBD1 (6 bases). This CDR3 spans 13 amino acids. CDR1 and CDR2 from the germline V gene are LNHDA and SQIVND (reference sequence). The V end was cut by 3 bases, the J end by 3 bases, with 9 bases between. Complete variable domain (other parts from reference TRBV19 and TRBJ2-7): DGGITQSPKYLFRKEGQNVTLSCEQNLNHDAMYWYRQDPGQGLRLIYYSQIVNDFQKGDIAEGYSVSREKKESFPLTVTSAQKNPTAFYLCASSMGRGYEQYFGPGTRLTVT.

This chain links TRBV3-1 (or the pseudogene TRBV3-2) with TRBJ2-7; D is possibly TRBD2 (6 bases). Germline loops: CDR1 LGHDT, CDR2 YNNKEL (reference sequence). Trimming removed 1 base from V and 10 bases from J, with 8 bases in between. This CDR3 contains 11 residues. The CDR3 bases are TGTGCCAGCAGCCAAGGGGGAGGACAGTACTTC. Translated, it gives CASSQGGGQYF.

V and J are TRBV19 and TRBJ1-3; a weak D match, TRBD1 (5 bases). In germline, CDR1 is LNHDA, CDR2 SQIVND (reference sequence). Trimming removed 10 bases at V and 0 bases at J, with 13 bases between. The CDR3 is 14 residues long. CDR3 residues: CATGQGTSGNTIYF. CDR3 coding DNA: TGTGCCACGGGCCAGGGAACCTCTGGAAACACCATATATTTT.

The V call is TRBV11-2, the J call TRBJ2-3; TRBD2 is a possible D gene (7 bases). The CDR3 runs to 16 residues. Germline V gives CDR1 SGHAT, CDR2 FQNNGV. With 5 bases removed from V and 1 base from J, the gap between germline ends came to 16 bases. This CDR3 is CASSPKGGGGTDTQYF. CDR3 sequence (DNA): TGTGCCAGCAGCCCCAAGGGGGGGGGAGGCACAGATACGCAGTATTTT. Together with reference TRBV11-2 and TRBJ2-3, the CDR3 gives the full variable domain: EAGVAQSPRYKIIEKRQSVAFWCNPISGHATLYWYQQILGQGPKLLIQFQNNGVVDDSQLPKDRFSAERLKGVDSTLKIQPAKLEDSAVYLCASSPKGGGGTDTQYFGPGTRLTVL.

The V gene is TRBV5-1, the J gene TRBJ1-1; D is undetermined. CDR1 and CDR2 (germline): SGHRS, YFSETQ. The CDR3 has 13 amino acids. Trimming took off 3 bases at V and 3 bases at J, with 9 bases between the two ends. This CDR3 reads CASSSGVYTEAFF. For the CDR3, the DNA is TGCGCCAGCAGCTCCGGAGTGTACACTGAAGCTTTCTTT.

This chain uses TRBV5-1 with TRBJ2-5, with D hard to call. CDR1 is SGHRS and CDR2 is YFSETQ in the germline V gene. Trimming left V 0 bases short and J 2 bases short, with 11 bases between. The CDR3 has 15 amino acids. CDR3: CASSLGRPVQETQYF. Here the CDR3 DNA reads TGCGCCAGCAGCTTGGGGAGACCCGTACAAGAGACCCAGTACTTC. The variable domain in full, with the rest retrieved from reference TRBV5-1 and TRBJ2-5, is KAGVTQTPRYLIKTRGQQVTLSCSPISGHRSVSWYQQTPGQGLQFLFEYFSETQRNKGNFPGRFSGRQFSNSRSEMNVSTLELGDSALYLCASSLGRPVQETQYFGPGTRLLVL.

Comment on this clone: Other DNA sequences of this sample code for an identical CDR3. The chain links TRBV6-1 to TRBJ1-5, with D perhaps TRBD1 (5 bases). Trimming cost V 0 bases and J 5 bases, with 8 bases left between them. CDR1 is MNHNS and CDR2 is SASEGT in the germline V gene. The CDR3 covers 14 residues. The CDR3: CASSEARGYQPQHF. CDR3 DNA: TGTGCCAGCAGTGAAGCGCGGGGCTATCAGCCCCAGCATTTT.

This sequence joins TRBV6-5 and TRBJ2-1; no reliable D call. The V gene lost 2 bases and the J gene lost 0 bases, with 5 bases spanning the gap. The CDR3 runs to 14 residues. The germline V gene encodes CDR1 MNHEY and CDR2 SVGAGI. The CDR3 is CASSYRSSYNEQFF. The CDR3 coding sequence is TGTGCCAGCAGTTACAGGAGCTCCTACAATGAGCAGTTCTTC.

V is TRBV6-6 and J is TRBJ2-3; 11 nucleotides agree with TRBD2. The V gene's germline CDR1 is MNHNY and CDR2 SVGAGI (reference sequence). After removal of 6 bases from V and 5 bases from J, the junction contained 10 bases not matched to a gene. The CDR3 runs 16 residues. CDR3: CASRAGLAVRRDTQYF. In DNA form, the CDR3 reads TGTGCCAGCAGAGCGGGACTAGCGGTTCGGAGAGATACGCAGTATTTT.

The chain links TRBV7-8 to TRBJ2-1, with TRBD2 matching 11 bases. The V gene's germline CDR1 is SGHVS and CDR2 FQNEAQ. The CDR3 has 17 residues. Trimming removed 1 base from V and 10 bases from J; junction bases left unmatched: 12. CDR3 amino acids: CASSLGRLRVAGGEQFF. CDR3 nucleotides: TGTGCCAGCAGCTTAGGACGCCTCAGAGTAGCGGGGGGGGAGCAGTTCTTC.

The rearrangement joins TRBV7-2 to TRBJ1-4; TRBD1 matches at 9 bases. Trimming cost V 4 bases and J 3 bases; bases outside gene matches: 3. CDR3 size: 15 residues. CDR1 and CDR2 from the germline V gene are SGHTA and FQGNSA. CDR3 sequence reads: CASSSHRGPNEKLFF. CDR3 DNA sequence: TGTGCCAGCAGCTCCCACAGGGGGCCTAATGAAAAACTGTTTTTT.

The J gene is TRBJ2-7, the V gene TRBV7-2, with TRBD2 as a possible D gene (6 bases). The germline V gene encodes CDR1 SGHTA and CDR2 FQGNSA. Trimming took off 6 bases at V and 0 bases at J, with 18 bases between the two ends. CDR3 length: 16 amino acids. The CDR3: CASSSGTGSSSYEQYF. The CDR3 DNA reads TGTGCCAGCAGTTCCGGGACTGGATCTTCCTCCTACGAGCAGTACTTC.

The V gene is TRBV3-1 (or the pseudogene TRBV3-2), the J gene TRBJ2-7; the D is unclear. The CDR3 is 16 residues long. The V gene's germline CDR1 is LGHDT and CDR2 YNNKEL (reference sequence). V lost 0 bases to trimming and J lost 2 bases, with 14 bases between them. The CDR3 DNA sequence: TGTGCCAGCAGCCAAGATCACTGGAGTCCGACCTACGAGCAGTACTTC. It yields the protein CASSQDHWSPTYEQYF.

This clone was recorded only once. The CDR3 bases are TGTGCCACCAGCAGACCTGGCGGGGGGGTTAACTACACCTTC. Its protein product is CATSRPGGGVNYTF. The chain is built from TRBV15 and TRBJ1-2; perhaps TRBD1 as D (5 bases). CDR1 and CDR2 from the germline V gene are LNHNV and YYDKDF (reference sequence). V was clipped by 2 bases and J by 10 bases, with 17 bases between them. The CDR3 runs to 14 residues.

The V and J genes are TRBV7-6 and TRBJ2-3; D gene ambiguous. Trimming stripped 5 bases from V and 0 bases from J, with 15 bases between. The CDR3 runs 16 residues. CDR1 is SGHVS, CDR2 FNYEAQ, per germline. CDR3 nucleotides: TGTGCCAGCAGCCGCCGCGCTCAAAAAAGCACAGATACGCAGTATTTT. Protein product: CASSRRAQKSTDTQYF.

The J gene is TRBJ2-2, the V gene TRBV19; D gene unclear. Germline lookup yields CDR1 LNHDA and CDR2 SQIVND (reference sequence). The length of the CDR3 is 13 residues. The germline V and J ends were trimmed by 7 bases and 1 base, with 7 bases remaining between them. This chain's CDR3 is CASISRNTGELFF. The CDR3 DNA is TGTGCCAGTATAAGCCGGAACACCGGGGAGCTGTTTTTT.

This clone was recorded once. The junction differs from germline at one of its ends, possibly a read error. The rearrangement links TRBV11-3 to TRBJ2-3; possible D gene TRBD2, 7 bases. CDR1 and CDR2 (germline): SGHNT, YENEEA. The CDR3 has 14 amino acids. The CDR3 spells CASGLRGATDTQYF. CDR3 nucleotides: TGTGCCAGCGGCTTACGGGGGGCTACAGATACGCAGTATTTT.

CDR3 in amino acids: CASSFRGSNSPLHF. The CDR3 DNA reads TGCGCCAGCAGCTTCAGGGGAAGCAATTCACCCCTCCACTTT. The V gene is TRBV5-1, the J gene TRBJ1-6, with D perhaps matching TRBD1 (6 bases). CDR1 and CDR2 from the germline V gene are SGHRS and YFSETQ. The CDR3 spans 14 residues. With 2 bases removed from V and 7 bases from J, the gap between germline ends came to 10 bases.

J is TRBJ2-7 and V is TRBV28; TRBD2 agrees at 8 bases. The V gene's germline CDR1 is MDHEN and CDR2 SYDVKM. V gave up 5 bases and J gave up 0 bases; unmatched junction bases: 3. The CDR3 spans 14 residues. CDR3 residues: CASSPGGDSYEQYF. The CDR3, as DNA: TGTGCCAGCAGTCCGGGGGGGGACTCCTACGAGCAGTACTTC.

V usage is TRBV6-6 and J usage is TRBJ1-1; no firm D call. This CDR3 has 15 amino acids. CDR1 MNHNY and CDR2 SVGAGI come from the germline V gene (reference sequence). V shed 2 bases and J shed 4 bases, with 14 bases lying between them. The CDR3 is CASSYDKDLGTEAFF. The CDR3 nucleotides read TGTGCCAGCAGTTACGACAAGGATTTGGGCACTGAAGCTTTCTTT.